Presented here are 20 T cell receptor beta chains from one specimen sequenced in a study of cytomegalovirus exposure and HLA in healthy donors. This PCR relied on a set of 60 Vbeta primers and 13 Jbeta primers. Method: immunoSEQ multiplex PCR; TCRdb's copy keeps in-frame clones and lacks some. The sample lists 200,000 to 250,000 clones, approximately 78% occurring once. Sequencing input: PBMCs. These receptors were collected from a woman aged 40 to 50 in good health and CMV-seronegative.

The chain has TRBV5-1 and TRBJ2-7; no definite D call. Trimming cost V 0 bases and J 2 bases, with 9 bases left between them. Germline-derived CDR1 and CDR2 are SGHRS and YFSETQ. This CDR3 has 14 amino acids. This chain's CDR3 is CASSLEGGTYEQYF. As DNA, the CDR3 is TGCGCCAGCAGCTTGGAAGGCGGAACCTACGAGCAGTACTTC. The complete variable domain, with remaining parts taken from reference TRBV5-1 and TRBJ2-7, reads KAGVTQTPRYLIKTRGQQVTLSCSPISGHRSVSWYQQTPGQGLQFLFEYFSETQRNKGNFPGRFSGRQFSNSRSEMNVSTLELGDSALYLCASSLEGGTYEQYFGPGTRLTVT.

The table lists this clone with a few counts. The chain recombines TRBV15 with TRBJ2-7, with 7 bases aligning to TRBD1. Germline V CDR1 and CDR2: LNHNV, YYDKDF (reference sequence). This CDR3 has 15 residues. Trimming removed 5 bases from V and 2 bases from J; junction bases left unmatched: 9. CDR3 coding DNA: TGTGCCACCAGCCCCCGGCGAGGGGGCACCTACGAGCAGTACTTC. It translates to CATSPRRGGTYEQYF.

The chain is built from TRBV9 and TRBJ2-2; tentative D call: TRBD2 (6 bases). The length of the CDR3 is 15 residues. From germline, CDR1 is SGDLS and CDR2 YYNGEE. The V end was cut by 8 bases, the J end by 0 bases, with 14 bases between. CDR3 amino acids: CASHPGTANTGELFF. The DNA for the CDR3 is TGTGCCAGTCACCCTGGGACTGCGAACACCGGGGAGCTGTTTTTT.

The V call is TRBV4-1, the J call TRBJ2-3, with a possible D match to TRBD2 (6 bases). V dropped 1 base and J dropped 3 bases, with 20 bases sitting between them. Germline assignment: CDR1 MGHRA and CDR2 YSYEKL. The CDR3 extends over 18 amino acids. The CDR3: CASSQGGLSSDWTDTQYF. For the CDR3, the DNA is TGCGCCAGCAGCCAAGGCGGGTTATCTAGCGATTGGACAGATACGCAGTATTTT.

The chain has TRBV5-8 and TRBJ1-2, with 9 positions matching TRBD1. CDR1 is SGHTS, CDR2 YDEGEE, per germline. The CDR3 extends over 17 amino acids. With 6 bases clipped from V and 7 bases from J, the junction kept 19 bases outside the gene matches. CDR3 loop: CASTITGTGRGEGGYTF. DNA of the CDR3: TGTGCCAGCACTATTACGGGGACAGGGCGGGGAGAAGGTGGCTACACCTTC.

A note on this clone: Other DNA sequences in the sample encode the same CDR3. The chain couples TRBV9 to TRBJ2-3; TRBD2 aligns across 11 bases. J lost 3 bases, V lost 2 bases, and 2 bases had no gene match. From germline, CDR1 is SGDLS and CDR2 YYNGEE. The CDR3 runs to 15 residues. This chain's CDR3 is CASSVGTSGTDTQYF. The DNA for the CDR3 is TGTGCCAGCAGCGTTGGGACTAGCGGTACAGATACGCAGTATTTT.

The V gene is TRBV7-2, the J gene TRBJ1-3; no clear D. The CDR3 consists of 14 residues. In germline, CDR1 is SGHTA, CDR2 FQGNSA. V lost 5 bases, J lost 9 bases, and 17 bases lay in between. CDR3 in amino acids: CASSTTSRWGTIYF. The CDR3 DNA reads TGTGCCAGCAGCACGACTAGCCGCTGGGGCACCATATATTTT.

V usage is TRBV5-1 and J usage is TRBJ2-7; D is perhaps TRBD2 (6 bases). The germline V and J ends were trimmed by 4 bases and 2 bases, with 22 bases remaining between them. This CDR3 is 17 amino acids long. Germline CDR1 and CDR2: SGHRS and YFSETQ. CDR3 DNA sequence: TGCGCCAGCAGCCCTACCGCAGGGACCCGGGGGACCTACGAGCAGTACTTC. Protein: CASSPTAGTRGTYEQYF.

The sample holds a few counts of this clone. V gene TRBV5-1 combines with J gene TRBJ2-7; TRBD2 agrees at 8 bases. Germline values: CDR1 SGHRS, CDR2 YFSETQ. The CDR3 extends over 17 amino acids. J was trimmed by 6 bases and V by 2 bases; bases with no gene match: 16. The CDR3 DNA sequence: TGCGCCAGCAGCTTTTCGGCGACCGGGACTAGGATACGCGAGCAGTACTTC. This encodes CASSFSATGTRIREQYF.

This rearrangement joins TRBV28 to TRBJ1-1; TRBD1 aligns across 12 bases. Germline CDR1 is MDHEN and CDR2 is SYDVKM. The CDR3 length is 17 residues. The junction had 12 bases not matched to a gene; V was cut back by 6 bases and J by 4 bases. The CDR3 DNA is TGTGCCAGCAGGTACGGGACAGGGGGCGCCCGGGGCACTGAAGCTTTCTTT. Translated, it gives CASRYGTGGARGTEAFF.

This clone has a single count. The J gene is TRBJ2-5, the V gene TRBV2, with 10 nucleotides matching TRBD2. Germline V CDR1 and CDR2: SNHLY, FYNNEI. The CDR3 is made up of 18 amino acids. Germline trimming cut 9 bases from V and 1 base from J; bases unmatched to any gene: 17. The CDR3 spells CARDAQWTSGEPQETQYF. The CDR3 DNA reads TGTGCCAGGGACGCTCAGTGGACTAGCGGAGAACCCCAAGAGACCCAGTACTTC.

This rearrangement joins TRBV11-2 to TRBJ2-7, with 14 bases matching TRBD2. V dropped 4 bases and J dropped 0; count of bases not matched to a gene: 8. Per germline, CDR1 SGHAT and CDR2 FQNNGV. The CDR3 loop spans 18 amino acids. The CDR3 DNA reads TGTGCCAGCAGCTACCGACTAGCGGGAGGGGAAAACTCCTACGAGCAGTACTTC. It translates to CASSYRLAGGENSYEQYF.

The V and J genes are TRBV5-1 and TRBJ2-7; 9 positions agree with TRBD2. After removal of 0 bases from V and 7 bases from J, the junction contained 8 bases not matched to a gene. Germline values: CDR1 SGHRS, CDR2 YFSETQ. The CDR3 totals 15 residues. The CDR3 loop is CASSLALAGPREQYF. For the CDR3, the DNA is TGCGCCAGCAGCTTGGCGCTAGCGGGGCCCAGGGAGCAGTACTTC.

The V call is TRBV30, the J call TRBJ2-7; D perhaps matches TRBD1 (5 bases). CDR3 length equals 14 residues. V lost 0 bases, J lost 6 bases, and 15 bases lay in between. Looked up from germline, CDR1 is GTSNPN and CDR2 is SVGIG (reference sequence). The CDR3 sequence is CAWSVYLTTGEQYF. The CDR3 coding sequence is TGTGCCTGGAGTGTCTACTTAACCACAGGCGAGCAGTACTTC.

V usage is TRBV11-3 and J usage is TRBJ2-1; 7 positions match TRBD2. CDR1 is SGHNT, CDR2 YENEEA, per germline. V dropped 1 base and J dropped 3; count of bases not matched to a gene: 3. The CDR3 length is 15 residues. The CDR3 DNA is TGTGCCAGCAGCTTAGGGGAGGGATACTACAATGAGCAGTTCTTC. It yields the protein CASSLGEGYYNEQFF.

This clone was detected only a few times. J is TRBJ2-1 and V is TRBV28, with 10 bases matching TRBD2. The junction had 11 bases not matched to a gene; V was cut back by 6 bases and J by 15 bases. Looked up from germline, CDR1 is MDHEN and CDR2 is SYDVKM. The CDR3 extends over 13 amino acids. The CDR3 loop reads CASSRGLAAAPFF. CDR3 sequence (DNA): TGTGCCAGCAGCCGAGGACTAGCGGCAGCCCCGTTCTTC.

The V call is TRBV7-2, the J call TRBJ1-2; D gene ambiguous. CDR3 length equals 15 residues. V lost 3 bases and J 4 bases, leaving 15 bases between the germline ends. Looked up from germline, CDR1 is SGHTA and CDR2 is FQGNSA. The CDR3 loop reads CASSFTGNVGYGYTF. The CDR3 DNA follows: TGTGCCAGCAGCTTTACCGGGAATGTGGGCTATGGCTACACCTTC.

This clone was observed a handful of times. The CDR3 sequence: CASSLTGTGRYEQYF. CDR3 nucleotide sequence: TGCGCCAGCAGCTTAACCGGGACAGGGCGCTACGAGCAGTACTTC. This chain connects TRBV5-1 to TRBJ2-7; 9 nucleotides match TRBD1. Per the germline V gene, CDR1 is SGHRS and CDR2 is YFSETQ. V lost 2 bases and J lost 3; bases outside the gene matches: 6. CDR3 length: 15 residues.

In this sample, this clone turned up once. Sequence at one end of the junction differs from germline and may be a read error. V gene TRBV5-1 combines with J gene TRBJ2-1, with 7 bases that match TRBD2. The V gene's germline CDR1 is SGHRS and CDR2 YFSETQ. The length of the CDR3 is 12 residues. CDR3 in amino acids: CTSSLERGEQFF. In DNA form, the CDR3 reads TGCACCAGCAGCTTGGAGCGGGGTGAGCAGTTCTTC. Drawing the rest from reference TRBV5-1 and TRBJ2-1, the complete variable domain is KAGVTQTPRYLIKTRGQQVTLSCSPISGHRSVSWYQQTPGQGLQFLFEYFSETQRNKGNFPGRFSGRQFSNSRSEMNVSTLELGDSALYLCTSSLERGEQFFGPGTRLTVL.

This rearrangement joins TRBV28 to TRBJ2-7, with a tentative D call TRBD2 (5 bases). In germline, CDR1 is MDHEN, CDR2 SYDVKM. The CDR3 covers 14 residues. V was clipped by 7 bases and J by 0 bases, with 13 bases between them. The CDR3 protein is CASIAGRSSYEQYF. CDR3 sequence (DNA): TGTGCCAGCATCGCGGGCCGGAGCTCCTACGAGCAGTACTTC.